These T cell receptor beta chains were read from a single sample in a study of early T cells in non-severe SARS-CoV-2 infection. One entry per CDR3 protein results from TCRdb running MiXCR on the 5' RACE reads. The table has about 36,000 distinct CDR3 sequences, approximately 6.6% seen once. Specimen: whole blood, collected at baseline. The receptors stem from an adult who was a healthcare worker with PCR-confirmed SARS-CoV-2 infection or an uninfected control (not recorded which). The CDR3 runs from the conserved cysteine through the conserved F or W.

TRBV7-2,CASSSGLAGPADTQYF
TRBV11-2,CASSFSPRISSYNEQFF
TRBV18,CASSPGAVNTEAFF
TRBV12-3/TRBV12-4,CASSLAEGWTDTQYF
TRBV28,CASSPQHGAPGNTIYF
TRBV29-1,CSVDASSGRNTEAFF
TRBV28,CASSLGLGVTLGNTGELFF
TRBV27,CASSLPPGASGKSSTGELFF
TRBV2,CASSLLQGTNTEAFF
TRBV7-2,CASSLVTIAEQYF
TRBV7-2,CASSPGGALSYEQYF
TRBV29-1,CSASVAGELFF
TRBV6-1,CASSEQWANTEAFF
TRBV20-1,CSATAYGGRGNQPQHF
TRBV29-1,CSVLRENTEAFF
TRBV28,CASSLLTTPPLHF
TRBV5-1,CASSPIRQNTEAFF
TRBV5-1,CASSSLGAGRTDTQYF
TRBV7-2,CASSLAGQGAGGYTF
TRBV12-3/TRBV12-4,CASGQGARETQYF
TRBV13,CASSSTSGVSYNEQFF
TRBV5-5,CASSSRGAMTGELFF
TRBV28,CASSRTDTSGNTIYF
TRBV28,CASGPLDLPYEQYF
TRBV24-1,CATSDPGQTRTSYTF
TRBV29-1,CSVEQADNQPQHF
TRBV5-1,CASSLAADANYGYTF
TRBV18,CASSPTDISGNTIYF
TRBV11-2,CASSLSSYEQYF
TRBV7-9,CASSPGGRHEQYF
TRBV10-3,CAIGRVASEQFF
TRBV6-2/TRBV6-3,CASSYSIPEVKNIRYF